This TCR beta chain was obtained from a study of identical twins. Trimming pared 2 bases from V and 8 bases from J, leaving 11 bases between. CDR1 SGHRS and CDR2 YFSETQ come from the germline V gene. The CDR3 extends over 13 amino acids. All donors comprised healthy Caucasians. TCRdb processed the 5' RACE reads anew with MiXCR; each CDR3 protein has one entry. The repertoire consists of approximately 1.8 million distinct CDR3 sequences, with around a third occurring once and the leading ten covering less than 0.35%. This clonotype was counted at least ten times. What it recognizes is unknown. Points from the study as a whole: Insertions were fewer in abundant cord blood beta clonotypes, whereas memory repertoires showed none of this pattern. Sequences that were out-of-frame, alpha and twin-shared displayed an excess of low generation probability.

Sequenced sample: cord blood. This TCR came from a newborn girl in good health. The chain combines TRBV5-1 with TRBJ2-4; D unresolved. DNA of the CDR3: TGCGCCAGCAGCTTCCTAAGTGGCGACATTCAGTACTTC. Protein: CASSFLSGDIQYF.